This TCR beta chain was identified during a study of blood T cell repertoires in COVID-19. About the study: The origin of the acute and convalescent COVID-19 samples was the United States, Italy and Spain. T cells, B-cell-depleted T cells, or PBMCs provided the cDNA or gDNA that served as material.

Authors' data handling: How many nucleated cells were present was estimated from reference gene primer amplification. Only in-frame clones appear in the TCRdb table, and some are missing; sequencing was by immunoSEQ multiplex PCR. V and J calls and clone size follow that table, whereas D and trimming were derived from the DNA. The data show 150,000 to 200,000 clones, almost 80% seen once. The CDR3 length is 16 residues. The V gene's germline CDR1 is SGHAT and CDR2 FQDESV (reference sequence). V lost 1 base and J lost 9, with 22 bases in between. Sequencing was done on a sample of peripheral blood. The sequence was obtained from a woman aged 70-85 years with acute or convalescent COVID-19. The genes are TRBV11-1 and TRBJ2-7, with D perhaps TRBD2 (6 bases). The CDR3 DNA sequence: TGTGCCAGCAGCTTAGAAGGAACTAGCCCCATGACCGCGCAGTACTTC. It yields the protein CASSLEGTSPMTAQYF.